This TCR beta chain was identified in a study of siplizumab effects on memory and regulatory T cells. Whole-study findings and limits: Proliferating CD4+ or CD8+ clones, roughly 80-97% of them, lacked an assignable naive or memory phenotype. There were only a minor fraction of alloreactive clones that mapped to unstimulated subsets. Memory cells seemed less diverse than naive T cells, which also seemed major contributors to the alloresponse.

It was 100,000 or so TCR templates that were assayed per sample. The repertoire was sequenced with immunoSEQ multiplex PCR; TCRdb's copy has only in-frame clones and lacks some. Among around 68,000 clones listed, 88% were seen once. V was trimmed by 5 bases and J by 8 bases, leaving 19 bases between them. Germline lookup yields CDR1 SGHKS and CDR2 YYEKEE (reference sequence). CDR3 size: 15 residues. On this clone itself: Its antigen is not identified.

The TCR originated in a human donor in good health. The sequenced material came from Tregs sorted from blood. J is TRBJ1-4 and V is TRBV5-5; a weak D match, TRBD1 (6 bases). CDR3 bases: TGTGCCAGCAGTGTGGGGGCGACCCTTGGAGAAAAACTGTTTTTT. The encoded protein is CASSVGATLGEKLFF.